One T cell receptor beta chain is described in this entry. This entry belongs to a study of blood T cell repertoires in COVID-19. Study context: Samples of COVID-19 (acute and convalescent) were obtained from the United States, Italy and Spain. PBMCs, B-cell-depleted T cells, or T cells were the source of the cDNA or gDNA that made up the material.

How the authors handled the data: Reference gene primer amplification yielded estimated nucleated cell counts. Profiled with immunoSEQ multiplex PCR; TCRdb holds only in-frame clones, not every one. V and J calls and clone size follow that table, whereas D and trimming were derived from the DNA. The sample records under 55,000 clones, less than 85% being singletons. Germline V gene data show CDR1 as SNHLY and CDR2 as FYNNEI. V lost 5 bases to trimming and J lost 0 bases, with 16 bases between them. The CDR3 is 16 amino acids. This clonotype was obtained from a human donor in a cohort sampled during active COVID-19. This chain joins TRBV2 and TRBJ1-2, with D perhaps TRBD1 (6 bases). Material: peripheral blood. This CDR3 is CASSIQRGIANYGYTF. For the CDR3, the DNA is TGTGCCAGCAGTATACAAAGGGGGATCGCTAACTATGGCTACACCTTC.